One T cell receptor (beta chain) is described in this entry. Its matching antigen is unknown. Produced via immunoSEQ multiplex PCR; TCRdb's table is partial and in-frame only. The data hold roughly 100,000 clones, with around 83% observed a single time. The sample is drawn from a study of cytomegalovirus exposure and HLA in healthy donors. Findings and caveats of the study: For cytomegalovirus status, the classifier reportedly gave diagnoses with high specificity and sensitivity. Among TCR beta chains, those listed as cytomegalovirus-associated numbered about 150. Many donors shared some public TCRs, even though most TCR sequences were rare.

This sequence was found in a woman younger than 30 in good health and CMV-seropositive. Sequenced input: PBMCs.

This CDR3 reads CASSILAGGPTDTQYF. CDR3 nucleotides: TGTGCCAGTAGTATATTAGCGGGAGGGCCCACAGATACGCAGTATTTT. The chain couples TRBV19 to TRBJ2-3; TRBD2 agrees at 11 bases. V gave up 2 bases and J gave up 2 bases; unmatched junction bases: 3. CDR1 is LNHDA and CDR2 is SQIVND in the germline V gene (reference sequence). The CDR3 extends over 16 amino acids.